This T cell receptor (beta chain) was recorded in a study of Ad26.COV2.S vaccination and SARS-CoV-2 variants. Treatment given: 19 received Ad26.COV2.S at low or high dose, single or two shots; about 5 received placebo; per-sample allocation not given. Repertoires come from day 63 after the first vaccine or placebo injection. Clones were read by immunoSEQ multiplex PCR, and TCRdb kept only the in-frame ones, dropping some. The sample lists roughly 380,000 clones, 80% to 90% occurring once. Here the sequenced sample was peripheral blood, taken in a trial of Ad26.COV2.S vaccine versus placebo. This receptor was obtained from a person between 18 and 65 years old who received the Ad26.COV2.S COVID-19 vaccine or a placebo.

CDR3 sequence (DNA): TGCGCCAGCAGCTGGGACAGGGAAGGGTCCTACAATGAGCAGTTCTTC. This sequence encodes CASSWDREGSYNEQFF. The chain recombines TRBV5-1 with TRBJ2-1; TRBD1 aligns across 9 bases. Germline assignment: CDR1 SGHRS and CDR2 YFSETQ. The CDR3 extends over 16 amino acids. J lost 1 base, V lost 3 bases, and 5 bases had no gene match.